This T cell receptor (beta chain) was captured by sequencing in a study of spatial heterogeneity in lung cancer (dated by TCRdb to between 2018 and 2020). For the wider study: Beta-chain transcripts were consistently detected in greater numbers than alpha-chain transcripts, which likely reflects a higher abundance of beta-chain transcripts. Nonsynonymous mutation counts, determined by whole-exome sequencing of tumor tissue, were related to features of the TCR repertoire. In the raw uncorrected reads, each unique combination of TCR and UMI appeared on average more than ten times. In tumor regions, TCR transcript counts showed a strong correlation with a T cell transcriptional module score from matched bulk RNA-seq. The study quantitatively compared TCR alpha and beta repertoires across multiple tumor regions, matched nontumor lung and blood in non-small cell lung cancer. Both alpha and beta chains were TCR-sequenced in a few hundred tumor regions, 64 matched nontumor lung samples and roughly 50 PBMC samples obtained at surgery.

This clonotype was found a few times. Its target antigen remains unknown. No quality values exist for individual bases; no much larger clone is one base distant. What the time point label conveys for this sample: sample taken at primary tumor resection. Samples were obtained from 65 to 90 patients with early-stage, untreated non-small cell lung cancer from the lung TRACERx cohort. For TCR sequencing, whole RNA was extracted from tumor and nontumor lung tissue, or from cryopreserved PBMC samples, and no cell sorting was done. Patients were selected for TCR sequencing only if sufficient RNA was available from at least two tumor regions. A lung pathologist reviewed the tumor and adjacent nontumor lung specimens before the specimens were selected. Spanning cysteine to phenylalanine, the CDR3 consists of 13 amino acids. Kept here is only the CDR3 DNA, which spans 39 bases and is read in frame from base 1. V sheds 6 bases and J sheds 5 bases, leaving 14 bases between their ends.

Beyond this particular receptor, the publication reports: TCR-seq coverage of tumor T cells was estimated at only 5.5% to 8.5% for alpha chains and 11% to 15% for beta chains. Counts of ubiquitous and regional expanded TCRs correlated with counts of ubiquitous and regional nonsynonymous mutations, respectively. Confirming at a functional level the hypothesis that regional TCRs recognize regional mutations was considered to require additional single-cell paired TCR alpha and beta sequencing. A correlation was observed between the number of expanded intratumoral alpha and beta TCRs and the tumor nonsynonymous mutation count.

Libraries came from 5' RACE. For sequencing, a NextSeq 500 was employed. In the TCR library protocol, a unique molecular identifier was attached to each TCR cDNA molecule so that PCR and sequencing errors could be corrected. In the original analysis: Decombinator tools were used for TCR identification, UMI-based error correction and CDR3 extraction. TCRs above a frequency of 2 per 1,000, corresponding to the top 1% of the tumor frequency distribution, were defined as expanded. Expanded tumor TCRs statistically deemed absent (corrected P<0.05) from at least one tumor region were classed as regional, and all other expanded tumor TCRs were classed as ubiquitous. Renyi diversity was calculated using the R vegan package after each repertoire was subsampled 100 times to 5,000 TCRs. CDR3 similarity networks were built from amino acid triplet string-kernel similarity, with CDR3s being connected when pairwise similarity was above 0.82. TCRdb applied fastp at Q25 and MiXCR to the public reads, then kept only in-frame beta chains. Rows are combined by CDR3 protein, so each entry shows the most common genes and DNA. The authors' filters were not applied to this entry. The sample data list some 2,700 distinct CDR3 sequences, and more than 15% of these were observed just once. The top ten hold 14% of the sample.

The rearranged segments are TRBV12-3 or TRBV12-4 and TRBJ2-7; no D gene call is confident. The specimen was lung tumor tissue, collected at surgery. The sequence came from a male donor with early-stage non-small cell lung cancer. The nucleotides read TGTGCCAGCAGCTCTACTGAGGCCCACGAGCAGTACTTC. Its amino acids are CASSSTEAHEQYF.